The 24 T cell receptor beta chains below come from one sample, sequenced in a study of cytomegalovirus exposure and HLA in healthy donors (dated by TCRdb to 2016 to 2017). The library was prepared using the immunoSEQ multiplex PCR assay. For the multiplex PCR, a mixture combining 60 forward primers for TCR Vbeta segments and 13 reverse primers for TCR Jbeta segments was used. This immuneACCESS table, as held by TCRdb, lists in-frame sequences with V and J called but not all clones. Of the missing ones, under half trace to an unresolved V gene in checked studies; the others have no known cause. This sample comprises roughly 180,000 clones, approximately 84% of them detected only once. The ten largest clones take up 1% of the sample. The sequencing input was PBMCs. These receptors were taken from a young man in good health and CMV-seronegative.

V and J are TRBV4-2 and TRBJ1-4, with a weak D call TRBD1 (5 bases). With 2 bases removed from V and 6 bases from J, the gap between germline ends came to 25 bases. CDR1 and CDR2 from the germline V gene are LGHNA and YNFKEQ. CDR3 length: 19 amino acids. The CDR3 DNA reads as TGTGCCAGCAGCCAAAGAGCGTCAGGGAGGTGGAATATGGATGAAAAACTGTTTTTT. Translation: CASSQRASGRWNMDEKLFF.

The V and J genes are TRBV6-5 and TRBJ2-3; D not certain. Trimming removed 2 bases at V and 3 bases at J, with 6 bases between. CDR1 MNHEY and CDR2 SVGAGI come from the germline V gene. The CDR3 length is 13 residues. The CDR3 sequence is CASSYGWTDTQYF. In DNA form, the CDR3 reads TGTGCCAGCAGTTACGGCTGGACAGATACGCAGTATTTT.

V is TRBV25-1 and J is TRBJ2-5, with TRBD2 matching 8 bases. Germline values: CDR1 MGHDK, CDR2 SYGVNS. Unmatched junction bases numbered 8, after V lost 1 base and J lost 1 base. There are 17 residues in the CDR3. The CDR3: CASSEFVSGIIQETQYF. CDR3 nucleotide sequence: TGTGCCAGCAGTGAATTTGTTAGCGGGATAATCCAAGAGACCCAGTACTTC.

In DNA form, the CDR3 reads TGTGCCAGCAGCTCCCCCGGACAGGGGCGTGGCTACACCTTC. This codes for CASSSPGQGRGYTF. This sequence joins TRBV5-4 and TRBJ1-2; 9 bases are a match to TRBD1. The CDR3 runs 14 residues. CDR1 is SGHNT, CDR2 YYREEE, per germline (reference sequence). Germline trimming cut 3 bases from V and 7 bases from J; bases unmatched to any gene: 7.

The chain links TRBV7-9 to TRBJ2-1, with D perhaps TRBD2 (6 bases). This CDR3 spans 17 amino acids. The germline V and J ends were trimmed by 5 bases and 8 bases, with 25 bases remaining between them. Germline values: CDR1 SEHNR, CDR2 FQNEAQ (reference sequence). The CDR3 region is CASSPDSRLVTGDEQFF. Written as DNA, the CDR3 is TGTGCCAGCAGCCCAGATTCCCGACTAGTAACTGGCGATGAGCAGTTCTTC.

The rearrangement joins TRBV27 to TRBJ1-1, with D maybe TRBD1 (5 bases). Trimming cost V 5 bases and J 9 bases, with 16 bases left between them. Germline V lookup: CDR1 MNHEY, CDR2 SMNVEV (reference sequence). The CDR3 is made up of 13 amino acids. CDR3 residues: CASSTTGGVKAFF. The CDR3 bases are TGTGCCAGCAGTACCACAGGTGGGGTGAAAGCTTTCTTT.

The chain joins TRBV11-3 to TRBJ2-7; 8 nucleotides match TRBD1. The CDR3 consists of 15 residues. V gave up 1 base and J gave up 2 bases; unmatched junction bases: 4. CDR1 is SGHNT, CDR2 YENEEA, per germline. CDR3 nucleotide sequence: TGTGCCAGCAGCTTAGGGGGACAGGACCCCTACGAGCAGTACTTC. It specifies CASSLGGQDPYEQYF.

This clone has only a few counts. This chain connects TRBV2 to TRBJ2-1, with TRBD2 matching 8 bases. CDR3 size: 15 residues. Germline values: CDR1 SNHLY, CDR2 FYNNEI. V shed 5 bases and J 4 bases; nucleotides not matched to a gene: 7. For the CDR3, the DNA is TGTGCCAGCAGTCCATCTAGCGGGTTTTACAATGAGCAGTTCTTC. Protein sequence: CASSPSSGFYNEQFF.

J is TRBJ2-7 and V is TRBV11-1; 9 positions match TRBD2. V lost 5 bases to trimming and J lost 6 bases; unmatched junction nucleotides: 5. CDR3 length: 13 amino acids. Germline CDR1 SGHAT, CDR2 FQDESV (reference sequence). CDR3: CASSAGGPVEQYF. The CDR3 DNA follows: TGTGCCAGCAGCGCGGGAGGGCCGGTCGAGCAGTACTTC.

The rearrangement links TRBV10-3 to TRBJ2-4, with 7 nucleotides matching TRBD1. Germline assignment: CDR1 ENHRY and CDR2 SYGVKD. This CDR3 is 17 amino acids long. The V segment lost 2 bases and the J segment 1 base; nucleotides outside the gene matches: 8. CDR3 loop: CAISEQNRGSAKNIQYF. The CDR3 DNA follows: TGTGCCATCAGTGAGCAGAACAGGGGATCGGCCAAAAACATTCAGTACTTC.

The chain recombines TRBV15 with TRBJ2-3, with TRBD1 identical over 9 bases. The germline V gene encodes CDR1 LNHNV and CDR2 YYDKDF (reference sequence). This CDR3 region has 16 residues. After removal of 1 base from V and 4 bases from J, the junction contained 6 bases not matched to a gene. The chain's CDR3 is CATSRVQGADADTQYF. CDR3 sequence (DNA): TGTGCCACCAGCAGAGTACAGGGGGCTGACGCAGATACGCAGTATTTT.

The CDR3 DNA follows: TGTGCCTGGAGAGCCGGGACACTTAGCAATCAGCCCCAGCATTTT. As protein: CAWRAGTLSNQPQHF. This rearrangement joins TRBV30 to TRBJ1-5, with D tentatively TRBD1 (6 bases). The length of the CDR3 is 15 residues. V was shortened by 3 bases and J by 0 bases, with 12 bases between the two germline ends. Germline V gene lookup returns CDR1 GTSNPN and CDR2 SVGIG (reference sequence).

This CDR3 is CASSLAGRAIYEQYF. CDR3 sequence (DNA): TGCGCCAGCAGCTTGGCAGGCAGGGCGATCTACGAGCAGTACTTC. The chain recombines TRBV5-1 with TRBJ2-7, with TRBD1 as a possible D gene (5 bases). Germline loops: CDR1 SGHRS, CDR2 YFSETQ. Trimming cost V 0 bases and J 3 bases, with 13 bases left between them. The CDR3 has 15 residues.

The rearrangement joins TRBV2 to TRBJ2-7; TRBD2 matches 9 bases. Unmatched junction bases numbered 5, after V lost 3 bases and J lost 2 bases. The germline CDR1 and CDR2 sequences are SNHLY and FYNNEI. The CDR3 has 15 amino acids. CDR3 coding DNA: TGTGCCAGCAGTGAGGGGGCGGGGGGGCCCTACGAGCAGTACTTC. Protein: CASSEGAGGPYEQYF.

This clone occurred once. The J gene is TRBJ2-1, the V gene TRBV7-9; tentative D call: TRBD2 (6 bases). Trimming cost V 1 base and J 8 bases, with 15 bases left between them. The CDR3 is 15 amino acids. Germline V gene sequence: CDR1 SEHNR, CDR2 FQNEAQ (reference sequence). The CDR3 sequence: CASSLVLGGDDEQFF. The CDR3 DNA sequence: TGTGCCAGCAGCTTAGTCCTAGGAGGGGACGATGAGCAGTTCTTC. The full variable domain, in which reference TRBV7-9 and TRBJ2-1 provide the parts outside the CDR3, is DTGVSQNPRHKITKRGQNVTFRCDPISEHNRLYWYRQTLGQGPEFLTYFQNEAQLEKSRLLSDRFSAERPKGSFSTLEIQRTEQGDSAMYLCASSLVLGGDDEQFFGPGTRLTVL.

The chain links TRBV29-1 to TRBJ2-7, with TRBD2 matching over 12 bases. Germline V CDR1 and CDR2: SQVTM, ANQGSEA. This CDR3 contains 14 residues. V lost 3 bases to trimming and J lost 4 bases; unmatched junction nucleotides: 4. DNA for the CDR3: TGCAGCGTTGAGAGGCTAGCGGGGGGGTACGAGCAGTACTTC. This translates into CSVERLAGGYEQYF.

The chain combines TRBV5-4 with TRBJ1-2; D call uncertain. V lost 0 bases to trimming and J lost 6 bases, with 15 bases between them. The CDR3 runs 15 residues. The germline V gene encodes CDR1 SGHNT and CDR2 YYREEE (reference sequence). CDR3 DNA: TGTGCCAGCAGCTTGGGGCCCTTTGAATATGATGGCTACACCTTC. Encoded protein: CASSLGPFEYDGYTF.

The V and J genes are TRBV6-5 and TRBJ1-1; D uncertain. The V end lost 2 bases, the J end lost 0 bases, and 13 bases lay between the germline ends. The CDR3 sequence is 16 residues long. Germline assignment: CDR1 MNHEY and CDR2 SVGAGI. As DNA, the CDR3 is TGTGCCAGCAGTTACGGTACCGGACTAATGAACACTGAAGCTTTCTTT. It codes for CASSYGTGLMNTEAFF.

The gene calls are TRBV5-1 and TRBJ1-2, with 9 positions matching TRBD1. There are 15 residues in the CDR3. Germline CDR1 and CDR2: SGHRS and YFSETQ. V lost 8 bases, J lost 8 bases, and 16 bases stayed unmatched. CDR3 sequence reads: CASKTGGTTPGGYTF. The DNA for the CDR3 is TGCGCCAGTAAGACAGGGGGGACGACCCCGGGAGGCTACACCTTC.

CDR3 sequence: CAWSVWLAGGGDTQYF. DNA for the CDR3: TGTGCCTGGAGTGTCTGGCTAGCGGGGGGGGGAGATACGCAGTATTTT. The chain uses TRBV30 and TRBJ2-3; TRBD2 matches 12 bases. CDR3 length: 16 residues. V was clipped by 0 bases and J by 5 bases; unmatched bases: 6. The germline V gene has CDR1 GTSNPN and CDR2 SVGIG (reference sequence).

The CDR3 sequence: CASSLSREQPQHF. In DNA form, the CDR3 reads TGTGCCAGCAGTTTATCCCGCGAACAGCCCCAGCATTTT. The chain recombines TRBV27 with TRBJ1-5; the D is unclear. The CDR3 loop spans 13 amino acids. Trimming took 0 bases from V and 7 from J, leaving 7 bases between them. CDR1 is MNHEY, CDR2 SMNVEV, per germline (reference sequence).

In its sample, this clone was seen a few times. The V call is TRBV11-2, the J call TRBJ2-7, with D possibly matching TRBD1 (6 bases). The CDR3 is 14 residues long. Per germline, CDR1 SGHAT and CDR2 FQNNGV. V was trimmed by 5 bases and J by 5 bases, leaving 16 bases between them. The CDR3 here is CASSVGHPRDEQYF. Written as DNA, the CDR3 is TGTGCCAGCAGCGTGGGACACCCTAGGGACGAGCAGTACTTC.

This rearrangement joins TRBV4-1 to TRBJ2-7; 7 positions agree with TRBD2. The CDR3 runs to 15 residues. V was pared by 4 bases and J by 2 bases, with 8 bases of the junction left unmatched. Germline values: CDR1 MGHRA, CDR2 YSYEKL. This CDR3 is CASSLNTGGTYEQYF. In DNA, the CDR3 is TGCGCCAGCAGCCTGAATACCGGGGGGACCTACGAGCAGTACTTC.

The chain is built from TRBV19 and TRBJ1-1, with 8 bases that match TRBD1. CDR3 length: 13 residues. In germline, CDR1 is LNHDA, CDR2 SQIVND (reference sequence). After removal of 2 bases from V and 4 bases from J, the junction contained 0 bases not matched to a gene. CDR3 sequence reads: CASSITGGTEAFF. CDR3 nucleotide sequence: TGTGCCAGTAGTATAACAGGGGGCACTGAAGCTTTCTTT.